The 9 T cell receptor beta chains in this list originate from one sample, sequenced in a study of T cells after yellow fever vaccination. Each CDR3 protein gets one entry after TCRdb re-called the 5' RACE reads with MiXCR. The table has tens of thousands of distinct CDR3 sequences, 7.4% seen once; the top ten hold 36%. The sample in question was CD8+ T cells sorted from PBMCs, obtained 15 days after the yellow fever booster vaccination. Every receptor here comes from a young man who received the YFV17D yellow fever vaccine.

This clonotype was observed many times. The rearrangement uses TRBV27 and TRBJ1-6; D not certain. The CDR3 covers 14 residues. The germline V gene encodes CDR1 MNHEY and CDR2 SMNVEV (reference sequence). The V end lost 2 bases, the J end lost 8 bases, and 10 bases lay between the germline ends. The CDR3 here is CASSLVGVDSPLHF. The CDR3 DNA is TGTGCCAGCAGTTTAGTCGGGGTGGATTCACCCCTCCACTTT.

This clonotype occurred a few times. The chain is built from TRBV27 and TRBJ2-3; D possibly corresponds to TRBD2 (6 bases). The CDR3 extends over 15 amino acids. V shed 1 base and J shed 3 bases, with 11 bases lying between them. CDR1 is MNHEY, CDR2 SMNVEV, per germline (reference sequence). As DNA, the CDR3 is TGTGCCAGCAGTTTATTGAGGGCGGGGACAGATACGCAGTATTTT. This codes for CASSLLRAGTDTQYF.

The chain carries TRBV19 and TRBJ2-7; D is perhaps TRBD1 (6 bases). The V end was cut by 5 bases, the J end by 2 bases, with 16 bases between. The CDR3 spans 15 residues. Germline lookup yields CDR1 LNHDA and CDR2 SQIVND (reference sequence). The CDR3 spells CASSSADSGAYEQYF. Written as DNA, the CDR3 is TGTGCCAGTAGTTCGGCGGATTCAGGGGCCTACGAGCAGTACTTC.

This clonotype has a count of ten or more. This chain joins TRBV20-1 and TRBJ2-1; D is undetermined. This CDR3 region has 14 residues. Germline lookup yields CDR1 DFQATT and CDR2 SNEGSKA (reference sequence). With 3 bases removed from V and 3 bases from J, the gap between germline ends came to 12 bases. CDR3: CSASGPLIYNEQFF. The CDR3 coding sequence is TGCAGTGCTAGCGGTCCCCTAATCTACAATGAGCAGTTCTTC.

This clonotype showed up many times. V gene TRBV15 combines with J gene TRBJ2-7, with 10 bases lining up with TRBD2. Germline V gene sequence: CDR1 LNHNV, CDR2 YYDKDF (reference sequence). Losses at the gene ends were 2 bases for V and 4 bases for J; bases not matched to a gene: 11. The length of the CDR3 is 17 residues. The CDR3 DNA reads TGTGCCACCAGCAGAAGTGGACCGGGACTAGCGCCATACGAGCAGTACTTC. Translation gives CATSRSGPGLAPYEQYF.

The genes are TRBV5-6 and TRBJ2-1; TRBD2 matches at 12 bases. The CDR3 contains 18 residues. The V gene's germline CDR1 is SGHDT and CDR2 YYEEEE. V dropped 4 bases and J dropped 0; count of bases not matched to a gene: 8. CDR3 bases: TGTGCCAGCAGCGGCGGACTAGCGGGACCTTTCTCCTACAATGAGCAGTTCTTC. Protein sequence: CASSGGLAGPFSYNEQFF. Filled out from reference TRBV5-6 and TRBJ2-1, the complete variable domain reads DAGVTQSPTHLIKTRGQQVTLRCSPKSGHDTVSWYQQALGQGPQFIFQYYEEEERQRGNFPDRFSGHQFPNYSSELNVNALLLGDSALYLCASSGGLAGPFSYNEQFFGPGTRLTVL.

This clonotype was detected many times. The V and J genes are TRBV6-4 and TRBJ2-3, with TRBD2 matching 12 bases. Trimming at V came to 5 bases and at J to 4 bases, leaving 4 bases not matched to a gene. The length of the CDR3 is 15 residues. From germline, CDR1 is MRHNA and CDR2 SNTAGT. The CDR3 coding sequence is TGTGCCAGCAGTAAACTAGCGGGAGGTCCAGATACGCAGTATTTT. Translating gives CASSKLAGGPDTQYF.

This clonotype came up many times. The V and J genes are TRBV7-9 and TRBJ1-6, with a possible D match to TRBD1 (5 bases). The V and J ends lost 8 bases and 4 bases respectively, with 9 bases between them. Germline assignment: CDR1 SEHNR and CDR2 FQNEAQ (reference sequence). This CDR3 is built from 13 residues. CDR3 sequence: CASGAPYNSPLHF. Here the CDR3 DNA reads TGTGCCAGCGGGGCACCTTATAATTCACCCCTCCACTTT.

There are many counts of this clonotype. The genes are TRBV12-3 or TRBV12-4 and TRBJ2-7; 9 bases match TRBD1. Losses at the gene ends were 6 bases for V and 4 bases for J; bases not matched to a gene: 4. This CDR3 region has 13 residues. The CDR3 spells CASSTGGGYEQYF. The CDR3 bases are TGTGCCAGCAGCACAGGGGGCGGTTACGAGCAGTACTTC.